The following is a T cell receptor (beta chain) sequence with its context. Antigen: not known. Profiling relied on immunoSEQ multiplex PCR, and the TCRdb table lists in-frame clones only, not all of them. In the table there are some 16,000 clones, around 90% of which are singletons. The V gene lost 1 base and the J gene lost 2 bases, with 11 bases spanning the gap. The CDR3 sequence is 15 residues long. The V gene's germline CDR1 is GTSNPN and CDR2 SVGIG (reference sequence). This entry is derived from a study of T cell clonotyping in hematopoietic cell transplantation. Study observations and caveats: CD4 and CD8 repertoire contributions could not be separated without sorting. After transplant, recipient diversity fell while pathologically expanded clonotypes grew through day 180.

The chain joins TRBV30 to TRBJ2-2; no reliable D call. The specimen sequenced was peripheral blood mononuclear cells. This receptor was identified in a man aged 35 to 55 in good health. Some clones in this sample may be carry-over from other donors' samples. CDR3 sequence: CAWSAELGNTGELFF. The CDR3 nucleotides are TGTGCCTGGAGTGCCGAATTGGGAAACACCGGGGAGCTGTTTTTT.